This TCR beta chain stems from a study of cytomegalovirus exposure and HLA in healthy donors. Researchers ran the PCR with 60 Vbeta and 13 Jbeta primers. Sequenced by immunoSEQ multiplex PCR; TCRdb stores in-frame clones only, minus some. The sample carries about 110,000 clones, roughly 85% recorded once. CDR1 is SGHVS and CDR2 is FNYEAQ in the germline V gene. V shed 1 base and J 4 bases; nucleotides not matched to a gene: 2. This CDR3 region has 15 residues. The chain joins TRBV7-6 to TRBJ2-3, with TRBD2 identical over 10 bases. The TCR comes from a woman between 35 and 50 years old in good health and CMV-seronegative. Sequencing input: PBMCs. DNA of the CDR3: TGTGCCAGCAGCTTAGTAGCGGGGGGTTCAGATACGCAGTATTTT. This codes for CASSLVAGGSDTQYF.